This paragraph reports one T cell receptor beta chain. The antigen is not known. They isolated at least 6 million PBMCs from each sample. Germline CDR1 and CDR2: LNHDA and SQIVND (reference sequence). V lost 3 bases and J lost 2; bases outside the gene matches: 9. This CDR3 region has 16 residues. These data belong to a study of blood T cells in healthy people across ages. Findings and caveats of the study: Roughly linearly, TCR beta diversity per million T cells fell as age increased. Naive and antigen-experienced cells could not be conclusively compared, given unsorted PBMCs.

Alongside a J-beta primer mix, a sample-barcoded 5' primer served in a second PCR lasting about 7 to 11 cycles. MiXCR, run by TCRdb on the 5' RACE reads, gives a single entry per CDR3 protein. Of over 700,000 distinct CDR3 sequences in the sample, approximately 25% were seen once. The same data also contributed to another study, on T cells of mothers and their children.

Sample: blood. This clonotype originated in a boy younger than 18 in good health. The genes are TRBV19 and TRBJ2-5; 7 positions agree with TRBD2. The CDR3 reads CASSMRGGGRQETQYF. In DNA, the CDR3 is TGTGCCAGTAGTATGCGTGGCGGGGGAAGACAAGAGACCCAGTACTTC.